These 30 T cell receptor beta chains were sequenced from one sample in a study of regulatory T cells in long-lasting Graves disease. The sample's time point: persistent/refractory GD, antithyroid drugs over 5 years with positive TRAb. TCR sequences were obtained from RNA taken from PBMCs. Combining iRepertoire HTBI primers with Arm-PCR of CDR3 regions, the authors built TCR beta libraries. TCRdb called the multiplex PCR reads again in MiXCR, with one record for every CDR3 protein. The sample holds roughly 470,000 distinct CDR3 sequences, 20% to 25% seen once. The sample in question was peripheral blood mononuclear cells (PBMCs), obtained when the disease was refractory, from a patient treated with antithyroid drugs. Source of these receptors: a female donor with Graves disease.

For this clonotype: Being one base from a much bigger clone, this may be a read error. The final CDR3 position lacks the conserved phenylalanine or tryptophan, pointing to a likely read error. The chain combines TRBV2 with TRBJ2-5, with a possible D match to TRBD2 (7 bases). The CDR3 consists of 14 residues. Trimming pared 8 bases from V and 2 bases from J, leaving 15 bases between. Germline V gives CDR1 SNHLY, CDR2 FYNNEI. CDR3 DNA sequence: TGTGCCAGCGGCTCGGGGGGCTATCAAGAGACCCAGTACTCC. Protein: CASGSGGYQETQYS.

The chain combines TRBV18 with TRBJ1-5, with D hard to call. CDR3 length equals 16 residues. Trimming removed 1 base at V and 5 bases at J, with 15 bases between. The germline CDR1 and CDR2 sequences are KGHSH and LQKENI. The CDR3 here is CASSPLRRTDYQPQHF. Here the CDR3 DNA reads TGTGCCAGCTCACCACTGCGACGTACGGATTATCAGCCCCAGCATTTT.

This clonotype turned up a few times. The V and J genes are TRBV6-1 and TRBJ2-7; D unresolved. The germline gives CDR1 MNHNS, CDR2 SASEGT. The CDR3 spans 15 residues. V was pared by 0 bases and J by 2 bases, with 11 bases between. The CDR3 is CASSEALFAAYEQYF. Here the CDR3 DNA reads TGTGCCAGCAGTGAAGCGCTCTTTGCAGCCTACGAGCAGTACTTC.

This clonotype was seen only a few times. The CDR3 coding sequence is TGTGCCACCAGTGGACAAGGGGGAACTCCATTGTTTGAGACCCAGTACTTC. It specifies CATSGQGGTPLFETQYF. The V call is TRBV24-1, the J call TRBJ2-5, with a tentative D call TRBD1 (6 bases). Germline V gene lookup returns CDR1 KGHDR and CDR2 SFDVKD. CDR3 length: 17 residues. With 5 bases removed from V and 5 bases from J, the gap between germline ends came to 23 bases.

This clonotype has more than one count but fewer than ten. The chain joins TRBV20-1 to TRBJ1-5; 9 bases line up with TRBD1. The CDR3 has 14 amino acids. Germline lookup yields CDR1 DFQATT and CDR2 SNEGSKA (reference sequence). V lost 7 bases to trimming and J lost 5 bases; unmatched junction nucleotides: 9. CDR3 bases: TGCAGTGTTAGTGGGACAGGGAGAGATCAGCCCCAGCATTTT. Amino acids: CSVSGTGRDQPQHF.

This clonotype was observed a few times. The gene calls are TRBV11-2 and TRBJ2-2, with D perhaps matching TRBD2 (6 bases). Trimming shortened V by 5 bases and J by 5 bases, and 18 bases separated the two germline ends. The V gene's germline CDR1 is SGHAT and CDR2 FQNNGV. The CDR3 covers 16 residues. Written as DNA, the CDR3 is TGTGCCAGCAGCCCCCTCCGTATCGGGGGAACCGGGGAGCTGTTTTTT. Its translation is CASSPLRIGGTGELFF.

This clonotype was seen repeatedly, ten times or more. The CDR3: CASSLRGYYGYTF. CDR3 DNA sequence: TGTGCCAGCAGTTTACGAGGGTACTATGGCTACACCTTC. V is TRBV28 and J is TRBJ1-2; D call uncertain. V dropped 2 bases and J dropped 3 bases, with 7 bases sitting between them. The CDR3 is 13 amino acids. Germline V gene sequence: CDR1 MDHEN, CDR2 SYDVKM.

This clonotype was recorded at least ten times. The chain recombines TRBV19 with TRBJ1-1, with unresolved D. The germline V and J ends were trimmed by 4 bases and 0 bases, with 12 bases remaining between them. CDR1 LNHDA and CDR2 SQIVND come from the germline V gene (reference sequence). This CDR3 region has 15 residues. CDR3 residues: CASSKHLIMNTEAFF. DNA of the CDR3: TGTGCCAGTAGTAAACACCTGATCATGAACACTGAAGCTTTCTTT.

Comments on this clonotype: The missing conserved phenylalanine or tryptophan at the end of this CDR3 makes a read error likely. V usage is TRBV9 and J usage is TRBJ2-1; the match to TRBD2 covers 12 bases. CDR1 is SGDLS, CDR2 YYNGEE, per germline. The J segment lost 8 bases and the V segment lost 2 bases, leaving 14 bases of the junction unmatched. The CDR3 has 18 amino acids. The CDR3 nucleotides read TGTGCCAGCAGCGTTACCTCTAGCGGGAGGGCCTGGGTGGATGAGCAGTTCCTC. Its protein is CASSVTSSGRAWVDEQFL.

The J gene is TRBJ1-5, the V gene TRBV28; a possible D gene is TRBD1 (6 bases). The V and J ends lost 3 bases and 2 bases respectively, with 11 bases between them. There are 15 residues in the CDR3. Looked up from germline, CDR1 is MDHEN and CDR2 is SYDVKM. As DNA, the CDR3 is TGTGCCAGCAGTTTTCGAGGGGGTGGCAATCAGCCCCAGCATTTT. This encodes CASSFRGGGNQPQHF.

A few counts support this clonotype. The chain has TRBV19 and TRBJ1-1, with 9 bases matching TRBD1. V dropped 5 bases and J dropped 6; count of bases not matched to a gene: 7. The V gene's germline CDR1 is LNHDA and CDR2 SQIVND (reference sequence). This CDR3 region has 14 residues. CDR3 amino acids: CASSQDRGGSEAFF. The CDR3 DNA is TGTGCCAGTAGTCAAGACAGGGGGGGATCTGAAGCTTTCTTT.

At least ten counts were recorded for this clonotype. The V call is TRBV28, the J call TRBJ2-5, with TRBD1 identical over 7 bases. CDR3 length: 13 residues. Trimming at V came to 6 bases and at J to 2 bases, leaving 3 bases not matched to a gene. The germline V gene has CDR1 MDHEN and CDR2 SYDVKM. The CDR3 sequence: CASRPDRQETQYF. CDR3 nucleotides: TGTGCCAGCAGACCGGACAGGCAAGAGACCCAGTACTTC.

This clonotype was recorded many times. The chain links TRBV28 to TRBJ1-1; 7 bases agree with TRBD1. CDR1 is MDHEN, CDR2 SYDVKM, per germline. The CDR3 is 16 residues long. V lost 3 bases and J lost 2; bases outside the gene matches: 9. The CDR3: CASSFRTGFSNTEAFF. The DNA of the CDR3 is TGTGCCAGCAGTTTCAGGACAGGCTTCTCAAACACTGAAGCTTTCTTT.

This clonotype came up many times. The J gene is TRBJ1-1, the V gene TRBV28, with a tentative D call TRBD1 (5 bases). The V end lost 4 bases, the J end lost 3 bases, and 18 bases lay between the germline ends. This CDR3 region has 16 residues. Per the germline V gene, CDR1 is MDHEN and CDR2 is SYDVKM. The CDR3: CASSSPQVFVDTEAFF. CDR3 nucleotides: TGTGCCAGCAGTTCGCCACAGGTTTTTGTAGACACTGAAGCTTTCTTT.

As for this clonotype: One junction end disagrees with the germline gene, perhaps due to a read error. The gene calls are TRBV25-1 and TRBJ2-5; no definite D call. The CDR3 loop spans 14 amino acids. Germline V gene data show CDR1 as MGHDK and CDR2 as SYGVNS. This chain's CDR3 is CACSFSVGQETQYF. CDR3 DNA sequence: TGTGCCTGCAGTTTCTCCGTAGGGCAGGAGACCCAGTACTTC.

The V and J genes are TRBV20-1 and TRBJ2-7; 10 bases are shared with TRBD2. After removal of 4 bases from V and 1 base from J, the junction contained 4 bases not matched to a gene. The germline V gene has CDR1 DFQATT and CDR2 SNEGSKA (reference sequence). The CDR3 totals 14 residues. CDR3 sequence: CSAMASGSSYEQYF. Here the CDR3 DNA reads TGCAGTGCTATGGCTAGCGGGAGTTCCTACGAGCAGTACTTC.

The rearrangement links TRBV20-1 to TRBJ1-5; 7 bases are a match to TRBD1. V dropped 4 bases and J dropped 3; count of bases not matched to a gene: 3. Germline CDR1 is DFQATT and CDR2 is SNEGSKA (reference sequence). The CDR3 length is 13 residues. DNA of the CDR3: TGCAGTGCTAAGGGACAGACCAATCAGCCCCAGCATTTT. Its translation: CSAKGQTNQPQHF.

In this sample, this clonotype turned up a few times. J is TRBJ1-6 and V is TRBV5-1, with 8 bases lining up with TRBD1. This CDR3 has 16 residues. J was trimmed by 5 bases and V by 0 bases; bases with no gene match: 4. Germline CDR1 SGHRS, CDR2 YFSETQ. The CDR3 bases are TGCGCCAGCAGCTTGGGAGGGACAGGCGATAATTCACCCCTCCACTTT. It specifies CASSLGGTGDNSPLHF.

This chain uses TRBV7-8 with TRBJ1-2; D unresolved. Trimming cost V 10 bases and J 4 bases, with 19 bases left between them. The length of the CDR3 is 14 residues. Germline CDR1 SGHVS, CDR2 FQNEAQ. The CDR3 nucleotides read TGTGCCACCCTAGGGAGCCGGACCGGCTATGGCTACACCTTC. Its protein product is CATLGSRTGYGYTF. Full variable domain (outside the CDR3, taken from reference TRBV7-8 and TRBJ1-2): GAGVSQSPRYKVAKRGQDVALRCDPISGHVSLFWYQQALGQGPEFLTYFQNEAQLDKSGLPSDRFFAERPEGSVSTLKIQRTQQEDSAVYLCATLGSRTGYGYTFGSGTRLTVV.

This clonotype came up many times. This chain joins TRBV2 and TRBJ2-2, with TRBD1 as a possible D gene (5 bases). This CDR3 has 15 amino acids. Trimming took off 7 bases at V and 0 bases at J, with 12 bases between the two ends. Germline loops: CDR1 SNHLY, CDR2 FYNNEI. In DNA form, the CDR3 reads TGTGCCAGCAAGCCCAGGGCTTCGAACACCGGGGAGCTGTTTTTT. It specifies CASKPRASNTGELFF.

This clonotype was seen repeatedly, ten times or more. This chain joins TRBV29-1 and TRBJ2-7; TRBD2 agrees at 10 bases. Trimming at V came to 5 bases and at J to 3 bases, leaving 4 bases not matched to a gene. Per the germline V gene, CDR1 is SQVTM and CDR2 is ANQGSEA. The CDR3 runs 13 residues. The CDR3 sequence is CSVPGLANYEQYF. CDR3 nucleotide sequence: TGCAGCGTTCCGGGACTAGCGAACTACGAGCAGTACTTC.

This clonotype was recorded many times. The CDR3 bases are TGTGCCAGCAGCCCGAGCGCGGGGTACACCGGGGAGCTGTTTTTT. Translated: CASSPSAGYTGELFF. The chain uses TRBV9 and TRBJ2-2, with D possibly being TRBD2 (6 bases). This CDR3 is 15 amino acids long. CDR1 and CDR2 from the germline V gene are SGDLS and YYNGEE. V was shortened by 4 bases and J by 3 bases, with 13 bases between the two germline ends.

The chain carries TRBV7-2 and TRBJ2-7, with unresolved D. V lost 5 bases, J lost 2 bases, and 13 bases lay in between. CDR1 is SGHTA, CDR2 FQGNSA, per germline. CDR3 length: 14 residues. The CDR3 DNA reads TGTGCCAGCAGCCTTAGATGGGTCCCCTACGAGCAGTACTTC. This gives the protein CASSLRWVPYEQYF.

Note on this clonotype: With a much larger clone just one base away, this may be a read error. The rearrangement uses TRBV6-9 and TRBJ2-5; TRBD2 matches 13 bases. Germline trimming cut 4 bases from V and 4 bases from J; bases unmatched to any gene: 3. Germline assignment: CDR1 MNHGY and CDR2 SVAAGI. The CDR3 totals 15 residues. The DNA of the CDR3 is TGTGCCAGCAGTTCTGGGACTAGCGGGACAGAGACCCAGTACTTC. Translating it yields CASSSGTSGTETQYF.

As regards this clonotype: A read error is possible here, since a much larger clone lies one base away. This chain joins TRBV7-9 and TRBJ1-1, with 8 bases identical to TRBD1. This CDR3 has 15 amino acids. The V gene's germline CDR1 is SEHNR and CDR2 FQNEAQ (reference sequence). CDR3 DNA: TGTGCCGGCAGCTTATCGACAGGGGCCAAGGGTGAAGCTTTCTTT. It codes for CAGSLSTGAKGEAFF.

This clonotype has a count of ten or more. The chain links TRBV28 to TRBJ1-2; perhaps TRBD1 as D (5 bases). The germline CDR1 and CDR2 sequences are MDHEN and SYDVKM. This CDR3 is 15 amino acids long. Deletions cut 3 bases from V and 4 bases from J, with 15 bases between. CDR3 residues: CASSFFLGRSYGYTF. CDR3 nucleotide sequence: TGTGCCAGCAGTTTTTTTTTGGGACGGTCCTATGGCTACACCTTC.

This sequence joins TRBV6-1 and TRBJ2-2, with D possibly matching TRBD2 (5 bases). Trimming took 7 bases from V and 6 from J, leaving 24 bases between them. The CDR3 spans 17 residues. CDR1 is MNHNS and CDR2 is SASEGT in the germline V gene. The CDR3 DNA reads TGTGCCAGCACCGAAGCCGCCGGGATCGAGGGCGCCGGGGAGCTGTTTTTT. This codes for CASTEAAGIEGAGELFF.

This clonotype was counted between two and nine times. The chain has TRBV12-3 or TRBV12-4 and TRBJ2-5; TRBD1 aligns across 12 bases. V was pared by 6 bases and J by 5 bases, with 4 bases of the junction left unmatched. The CDR3 totals 14 residues. In DNA, the CDR3 is TGTGCCAGCAGGGGGACAGGGGGCGCGGAGACCCAGTACTTC. Protein sequence: CASRGTGGAETQYF.

This clonotype turned up a few times. The CDR3 nucleotides read TGTGCCAGTAGTAAAGGGGGGAACTATGGCTACACCTTC. Translating gives CASSKGGNYGYTF. This chain connects TRBV19 to TRBJ1-2; TRBD1 might be the D (6 bases). CDR1 is LNHDA, CDR2 SQIVND, per germline (reference sequence). This CDR3 contains 13 residues. Trimming removed 4 bases from V and 2 bases from J, with 8 bases in between.

This clonotype has just one count. No conserved phenylalanine or tryptophan ends this CDR3, so it is likely a read error. The chain employs TRBV29-1 and TRBJ2-7; 9 positions agree with TRBD2. Losses at the gene ends were 3 bases for V and 3 bases for J; bases not matched to a gene: 6. The CDR3 loop spans 14 amino acids. Germline V gene lookup returns CDR1 SQVTM and CDR2 ANQGSEA. CDR3 bases: TGCAGCGTTGACGCGGGAGGGCCTGGCTACGAGCAGTACCTC. Amino acids: CSVDAGGPGYEQYL.